The clone carrying this TCR beta chain was found a few times. Its antigen remains unknown. The data derive from a study of T-cell memory formation after mild COVID-19. TCRdb used MiXCR to reprocess the 5' RACE reads, holding one entry per CDR3 protein. The sample holds 500,000 to 550,000 distinct CDR3 sequences, roughly 21% seen once. There are 12 residues in the CDR3. From germline, CDR1 is SGHRS and CDR2 YFSETQ. Trimming cost V 3 bases and J 7 bases, with 11 bases left between them. General study results and limits: Still unconfirmed is whether the second-wave clones peaking on day 37 recognized SARS-CoV-2. Memory from before infection featured some responding clones, which suggests cross-reactive memory joined.

The sequencing sample was made of PBMCs or a T cell subset sorted from them (not recorded which). The TCR sequence derives from an adult woman who had mild COVID-19 (a few samples of this study predate the infection). Cell type and time point are not known. The J gene is TRBJ2-7, the V gene TRBV5-1; D is possibly TRBD1 or TRBD2 (5 bases each). CDR3: CASSWDQGEQYF. As DNA, the CDR3 is TGCGCCAGCAGCTGGGACCAAGGGGAGCAGTACTTC.